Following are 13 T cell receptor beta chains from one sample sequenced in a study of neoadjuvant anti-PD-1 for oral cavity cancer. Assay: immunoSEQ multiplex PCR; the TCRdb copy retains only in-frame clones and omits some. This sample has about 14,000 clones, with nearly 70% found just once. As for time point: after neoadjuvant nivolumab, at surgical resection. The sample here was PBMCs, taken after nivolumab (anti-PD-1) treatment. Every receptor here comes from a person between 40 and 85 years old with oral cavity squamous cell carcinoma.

This CDR3 reads CASTGLAGPYEQYF. CDR3 sequence (DNA): TGTGCCAGCACCGGACTAGCGGGACCCTACGAGCAGTACTTC. The rearrangement uses TRBV6-5 and TRBJ2-7; 12 bases are shared with TRBD2. V gave up 7 bases and J gave up 2 bases; unmatched junction bases: 3. This CDR3 contains 14 residues. Germline CDR1 MNHEY, CDR2 SVGAGI.

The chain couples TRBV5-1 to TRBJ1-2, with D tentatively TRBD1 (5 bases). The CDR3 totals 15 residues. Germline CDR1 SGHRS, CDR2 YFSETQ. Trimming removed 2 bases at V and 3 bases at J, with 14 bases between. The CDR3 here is CASSFSGFGYYGYTF. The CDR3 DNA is TGCGCCAGCAGCTTCTCAGGGTTTGGGTACTATGGCTACACCTTC.

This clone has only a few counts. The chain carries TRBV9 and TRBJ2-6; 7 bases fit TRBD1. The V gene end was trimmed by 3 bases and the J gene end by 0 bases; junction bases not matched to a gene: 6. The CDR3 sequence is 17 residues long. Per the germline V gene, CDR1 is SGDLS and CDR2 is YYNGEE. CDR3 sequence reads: CASSARDSHSGANVLTF. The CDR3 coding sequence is TGTGCCAGCAGCGCCCGGGACAGTCACTCTGGGGCCAACGTCCTGACTTTC. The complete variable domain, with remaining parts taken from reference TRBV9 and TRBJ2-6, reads DSGVTQTPKHLITATGQRVTLRCSPRSGDLSVYWYQQSLDQGLQFLIQYYNGEERAKGNILERFSAQQFPDLHSELNLSSLELGDSALYFCASSARDSHSGANVLTFGAGSRLTVL.

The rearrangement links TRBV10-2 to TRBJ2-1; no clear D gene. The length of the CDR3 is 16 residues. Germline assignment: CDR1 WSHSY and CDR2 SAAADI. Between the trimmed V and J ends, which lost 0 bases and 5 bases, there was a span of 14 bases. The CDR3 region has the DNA TGCGCCAGCAGTGAGTCGGCCGCCTCTTTCAACAATGAGCAGTTCTTC. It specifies CASSESAASFNNEQFF.

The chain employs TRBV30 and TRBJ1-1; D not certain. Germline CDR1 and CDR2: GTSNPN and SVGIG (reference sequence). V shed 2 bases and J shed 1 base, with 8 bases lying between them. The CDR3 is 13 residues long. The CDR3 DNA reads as TGTGCCTGGAGTCTCGCAGGGAACACTGAAGCTTTCTTT. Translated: CAWSLAGNTEAFF.

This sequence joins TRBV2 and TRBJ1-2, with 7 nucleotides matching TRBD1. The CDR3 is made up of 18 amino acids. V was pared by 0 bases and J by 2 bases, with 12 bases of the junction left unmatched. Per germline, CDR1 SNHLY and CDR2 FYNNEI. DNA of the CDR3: TGTGCCAGCAGTGAAGCTGTAATCGGGAAGGGGGCCAACTATGGCTACACCTTC. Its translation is CASSEAVIGKGANYGYTF.

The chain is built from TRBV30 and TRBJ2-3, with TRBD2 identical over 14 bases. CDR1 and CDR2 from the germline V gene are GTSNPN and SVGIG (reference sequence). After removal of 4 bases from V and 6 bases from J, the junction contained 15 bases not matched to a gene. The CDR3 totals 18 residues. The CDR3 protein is CAWTTGTSGSRGRDTQYF. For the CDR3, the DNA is TGTGCCTGGACCACCGGGACTAGCGGGAGTCGGGGCAGGGATACGCAGTATTTT. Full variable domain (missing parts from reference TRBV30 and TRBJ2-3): SQTIHQWPATLVQPVGSPLSLECTVEGTSNPNLYWYRQAAGRGLQLLFYSVGIGQISSEVPQNLSASRPQDRQFILSSKKLLLSDSGFYLCAWTTGTSGSRGRDTQYFGPGTRLTVL.

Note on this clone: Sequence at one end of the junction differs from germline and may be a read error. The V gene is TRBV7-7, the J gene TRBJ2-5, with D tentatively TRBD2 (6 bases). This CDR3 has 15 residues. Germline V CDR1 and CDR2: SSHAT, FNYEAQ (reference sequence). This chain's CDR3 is CASTLMAGLQETQYF. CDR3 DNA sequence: TGTGCTAGCACCCTAATGGCGGGATTACAAGAGACCCAGTACTTC.

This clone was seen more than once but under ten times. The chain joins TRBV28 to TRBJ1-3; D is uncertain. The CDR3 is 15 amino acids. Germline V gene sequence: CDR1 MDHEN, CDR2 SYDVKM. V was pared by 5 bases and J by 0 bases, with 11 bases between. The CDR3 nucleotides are TGTGCCAGCAGTCTACAGTCGTACTCTGGAAACACCATATATTTT. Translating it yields CASSLQSYSGNTIYF.

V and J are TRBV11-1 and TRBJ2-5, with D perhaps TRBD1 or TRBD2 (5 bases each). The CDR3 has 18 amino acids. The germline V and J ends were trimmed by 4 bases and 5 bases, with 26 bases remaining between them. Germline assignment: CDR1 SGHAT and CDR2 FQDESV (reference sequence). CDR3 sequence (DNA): TGTGCCAGCAGCTCGTTGGGTACTCGGGACGATGGGTGGGAGACCCAGTACTTC. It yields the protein CASSSLGTRDDGWETQYF.

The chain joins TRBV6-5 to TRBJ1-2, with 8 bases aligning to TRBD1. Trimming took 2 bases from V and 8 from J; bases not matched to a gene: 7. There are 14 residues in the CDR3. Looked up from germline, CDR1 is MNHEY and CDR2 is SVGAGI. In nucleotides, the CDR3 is TGTGCCAGCAGTTACGGACAGGGTTTGGGCGGCTACACCTTC. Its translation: CASSYGQGLGGYTF.

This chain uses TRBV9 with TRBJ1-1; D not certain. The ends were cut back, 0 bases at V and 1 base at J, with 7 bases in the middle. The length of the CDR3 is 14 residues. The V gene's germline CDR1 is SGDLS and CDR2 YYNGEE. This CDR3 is CASSVGNGNTEAFF. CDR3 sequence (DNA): TGTGCCAGCAGCGTAGGGAACGGGAACACTGAAGCTTTCTTT.

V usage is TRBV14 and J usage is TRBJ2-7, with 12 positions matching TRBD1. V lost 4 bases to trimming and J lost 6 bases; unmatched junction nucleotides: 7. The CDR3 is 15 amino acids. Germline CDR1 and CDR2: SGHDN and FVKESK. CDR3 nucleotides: TGTGCCAGCAGCCCCCGGGACAGGGGGCTTGGCGAGCAGTACTTC. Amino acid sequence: CASSPRDRGLGEQYF.